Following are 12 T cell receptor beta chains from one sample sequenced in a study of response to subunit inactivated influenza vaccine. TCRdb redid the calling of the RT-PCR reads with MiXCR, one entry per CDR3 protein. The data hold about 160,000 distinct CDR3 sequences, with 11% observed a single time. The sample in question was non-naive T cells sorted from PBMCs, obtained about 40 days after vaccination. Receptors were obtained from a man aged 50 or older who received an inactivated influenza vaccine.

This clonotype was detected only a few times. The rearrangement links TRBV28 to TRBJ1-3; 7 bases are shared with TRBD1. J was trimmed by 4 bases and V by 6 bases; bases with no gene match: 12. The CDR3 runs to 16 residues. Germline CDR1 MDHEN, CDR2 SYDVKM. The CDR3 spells CASSPTPGQKGNTIYF. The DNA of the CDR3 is TGTGCCAGCAGCCCAACTCCGGGACAGAAAGGAAACACCATATATTTT.

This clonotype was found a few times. CDR3 coding DNA: TGCAGCGTTGAAGATTATTGGGTCGCTAGCACAGATACGCAGTATTTT. Residues: CSVEDYWVASTDTQYF. The chain combines TRBV29-1 with TRBJ2-3, with unresolved D. V lost 0 bases to trimming and J lost 0 bases, with 13 bases between them. This CDR3 comprises 16 residues. Germline V gene sequence: CDR1 SQVTM, CDR2 ANQGSEA.

The CDR3 DNA follows: TGCGCCAGCAGCCAAGAAGGGGGGGCGAGGGGCTACACCTTC. This encodes CASSQEGGARGYTF. This sequence joins TRBV4-1 and TRBJ1-2, with D perhaps TRBD1 (6 bases). CDR3 size: 14 residues. The V gene's germline CDR1 is MGHRA and CDR2 YSYEKL. V lost 0 bases and J lost 8, with 13 bases in between.

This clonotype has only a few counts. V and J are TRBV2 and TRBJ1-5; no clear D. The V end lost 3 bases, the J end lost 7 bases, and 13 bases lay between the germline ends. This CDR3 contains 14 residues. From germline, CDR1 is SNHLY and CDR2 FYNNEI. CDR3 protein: CASSDELGNQPQHF. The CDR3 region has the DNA TGTGCCAGCAGTGATGAGTTAGGGAACCAGCCCCAGCATTTT.

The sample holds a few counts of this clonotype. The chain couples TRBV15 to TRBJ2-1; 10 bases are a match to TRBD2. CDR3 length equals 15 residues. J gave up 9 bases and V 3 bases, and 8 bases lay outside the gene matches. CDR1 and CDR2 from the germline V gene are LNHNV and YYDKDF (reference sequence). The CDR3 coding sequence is TGTGCCACCAGCAGGGGAGCGGGAGGGCCGGGTGAGCAGTTCTTC. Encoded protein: CATSRGAGGPGEQFF. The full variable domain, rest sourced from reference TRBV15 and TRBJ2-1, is DAMVIQNPRYQVTQFGKPVTLSCSQTLNHNVMYWYQQKSSQAPKLLFHYYDKDFNNEADTPDNFQSRRPNTSFCFLDIRSPGLGDTAMYLCATSRGAGGPGEQFFGPGTRLTVL.

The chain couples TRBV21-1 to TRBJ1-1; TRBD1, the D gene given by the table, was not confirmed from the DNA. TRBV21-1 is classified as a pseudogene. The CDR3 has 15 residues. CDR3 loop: CASSIRPPHGIGAFF. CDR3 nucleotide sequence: TGTGCCAGCAGCATACGCCCCCCGCACGGGATAGGAGCTTTCTTT.

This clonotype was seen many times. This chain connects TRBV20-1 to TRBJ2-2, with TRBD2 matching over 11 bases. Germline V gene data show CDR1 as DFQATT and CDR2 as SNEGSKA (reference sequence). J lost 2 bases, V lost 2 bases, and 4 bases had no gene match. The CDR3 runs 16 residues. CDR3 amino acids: CSARLLAGGNTGELFF. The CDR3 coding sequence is TGCAGTGCTAGACTCCTAGCGGGGGGTAACACCGGGGAGCTGTTTTTT.

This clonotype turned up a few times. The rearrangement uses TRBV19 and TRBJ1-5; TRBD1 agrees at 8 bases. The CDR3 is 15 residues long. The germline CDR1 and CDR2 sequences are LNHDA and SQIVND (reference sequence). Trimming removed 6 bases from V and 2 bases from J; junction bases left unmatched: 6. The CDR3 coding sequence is TGTGCCAGTAGCTACGGACAGGGAGGCAATCAGCCCCAGCATTTT. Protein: CASSYGQGGNQPQHF. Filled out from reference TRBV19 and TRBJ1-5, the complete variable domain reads DGGITQSPKYLFRKEGQNVTLSCEQNLNHDAMYWYRQDPGQGLRLIYYSQIVNDFQKGDIAEGYSVSREKKESFPLTVTSAQKNPTAFYLCASSYGQGGNQPQHFGDGTRLSIL.

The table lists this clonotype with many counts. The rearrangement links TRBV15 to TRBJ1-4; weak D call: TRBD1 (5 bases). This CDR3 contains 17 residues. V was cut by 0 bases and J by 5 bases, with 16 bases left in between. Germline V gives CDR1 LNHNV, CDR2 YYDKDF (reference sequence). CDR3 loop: CATSREGPIRGNEKLFF. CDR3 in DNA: TGTGCCACCAGCAGAGAGGGGCCTATTCGGGGGAATGAAAAACTGTTTTTT.

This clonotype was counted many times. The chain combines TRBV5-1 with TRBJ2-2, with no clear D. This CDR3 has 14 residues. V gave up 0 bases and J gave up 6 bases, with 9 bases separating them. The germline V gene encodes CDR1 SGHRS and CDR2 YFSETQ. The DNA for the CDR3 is TGCGCCAGCAGCTTGGTTGGTGGGCCCGGGGAGCTGTTTTTT. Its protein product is CASSLVGGPGELFF.

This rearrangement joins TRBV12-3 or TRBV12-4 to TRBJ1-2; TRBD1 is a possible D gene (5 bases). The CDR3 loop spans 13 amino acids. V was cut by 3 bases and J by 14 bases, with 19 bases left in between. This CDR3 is CASSFGGRTANTF. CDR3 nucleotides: TGTGCCAGCAGTTTTGGGGGAAGGACGGCGAATACCTTC.

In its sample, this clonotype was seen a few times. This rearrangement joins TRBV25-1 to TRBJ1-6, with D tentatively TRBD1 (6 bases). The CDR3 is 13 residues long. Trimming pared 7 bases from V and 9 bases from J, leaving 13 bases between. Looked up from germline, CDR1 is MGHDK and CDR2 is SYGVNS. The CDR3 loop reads CASTKTGTSPLHF. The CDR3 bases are TGTGCCAGCACTAAGACAGGAACTTCACCCCTCCACTTT.